In this sample, the clone carrying this T cell receptor (beta chain) turned up many times. Its antigen is undetermined. Trimming removed 5 bases from V and 5 bases from J; junction bases left unmatched: 3. The CDR3 is made up of 14 amino acids. Germline CDR1 reads MDHEN; CDR2 reads SYDVKM. This entry is derived from a study of molecular identifiers for immune sequencing clone quantification. Study-wide results and caveats: In naive cells, under 1% of molecules belonged to clones above 20 RNA copies, against over 97% in effector cells. Molecules of identical TCR sharing a barcode could underestimate highly expanded clone sizes.

One entry per CDR3 protein results from TCRdb running MiXCR on the PCR reads. The table lists about 630,000 distinct CDR3 sequences, around 25% of them singletons, with about 0.84% in the top ten. The source material was naive CD8+ T cells from blood, with Jurkat cell RNA spiked in. Specified subset: FACS-sorted CD8+CD4-CCR7+CD45RA+ naive T cells. The TCR originated in a human donor in good health. Some libraries in this study had Jurkat cell RNA spiked in. J is TRBJ2-7 and V is TRBV28; 13 bases line up with TRBD2. The DNA of the CDR3 is TGTGCCAGCAGTCCAACTAGCGGGAGGGACGAGCAGTACTTC. Translation gives CASSPTSGRDEQYF.